One sample yielded the 19 T cell receptor beta chains listed below, sequenced in a study of blood T cells in healthy people across ages. Combining a sample-barcoded 5' primer with a J-beta primer mix, a second PCR ran for about 7 to 11 cycles. TCRdb recomputed calls from the 5' RACE reads with MiXCR, one row per CDR3 protein. This table holds about 1.5 million distinct CDR3 sequences, 42% found once. Sample: blood. The receptors come from a woman aged 18-29 years in good health.

This clonotype has a single count. The chain links TRBV27 to TRBJ2-4; 13 bases fit TRBD2. V shed 11 bases and J 7 bases; nucleotides not matched to a gene: 17. CDR1 and CDR2 (germline): MNHEY, SMNVEV (reference sequence). CDR3 size: 17 residues. The CDR3 nucleotides are TGTGCCGGCAAAGAGTCCAGACTAGCGGGGGGAGTGAACATTCAGTACTTC. Its protein product is CAGKESRLAGGVNIQYF.

The chain couples TRBV4-1 to TRBJ2-7; 10 bases are shared with TRBD1. Germline V gives CDR1 MGHRA, CDR2 YSYEKL. The CDR3 length is 13 residues. J gave up 6 bases and V 6 bases, and 5 bases lay outside the gene matches. CDR3 protein: CASSDRGHVEQYF. The CDR3 coding sequence is TGCGCCAGCAGTGACAGGGGGCACGTCGAGCAGTACTTC.

The V and J genes are TRBV28 and TRBJ1-2; tentatively, D is TRBD1 (5 bases). In germline, CDR1 is MDHEN, CDR2 SYDVKM. V shed 5 bases and J shed 7 bases, with 11 bases lying between them. The CDR3 sequence is 12 residues long. The DNA of the CDR3 is TGTGCCAGCAGTCCTATTGGGGGTGGCTACACCTTC. Protein product: CASSPIGGGYTF.

The chain recombines TRBV5-1 with TRBJ2-3, with D hard to call. The V end lost 4 bases, the J end lost 0 bases, and 12 bases lay between the germline ends. Germline CDR1 reads SGHRS; CDR2 reads YFSETQ. The CDR3 has 15 residues. The CDR3 nucleotides are TGCGCCAGCAGCCACAGCGAACCTAGCACAGATACGCAGTATTTT. This translates into CASSHSEPSTDTQYF.

The chain carries TRBV14 and TRBJ1-2; possibly TRBD1 for D (5 bases). The CDR3 totals 13 residues. V was trimmed by 5 bases and J by 4 bases, leaving 11 bases between them. Per germline, CDR1 SGHDN and CDR2 FVKESK. DNA of the CDR3: TGTGCCAGCAGCACGACAGCTCTCTATGGCTACACCTTC. Translation: CASSTTALYGYTF.

The chain recombines TRBV6-1 with TRBJ1-2; no definite D call. The CDR3 is 11 residues long. Trimming pared 7 bases from V and 5 bases from J, leaving 8 bases between. In germline, CDR1 is MNHNS, CDR2 SASEGT. CDR3 coding DNA: TGTGCCAGCACTCTAGAATATGGCTACACCTTC. Its translation is CASTLEYGYTF.

This clonotype has more than one count but fewer than ten. The chain recombines TRBV2 with TRBJ1-5; 7 positions agree with TRBD1. Germline V CDR1 and CDR2: SNHLY, FYNNEI. This CDR3 has 15 residues. V shed 5 bases, J shed 1 base, and the junction held 5 bases outside the gene matches. CDR3 in amino acids: CASSTQGVSNQPQHF. The CDR3 DNA is TGTGCCAGCAGTACCCAGGGGGTGAGCAATCAGCCCCAGCATTTT.

This clonotype was seen a handful of times. The J gene is TRBJ2-6, the V gene TRBV28, with TRBD1 matching 8 bases. CDR3 length equals 15 residues. Trimming removed 5 bases from V and 2 bases from J; junction bases left unmatched: 2. Germline CDR1 MDHEN, CDR2 SYDVKM. DNA for the CDR3: TGTGCCAGCAGTCCGGACAGGGCTGGGGCCAACGTCCTGACTTTC. Translated: CASSPDRAGANVLTF.

The chain recombines TRBV5-1 with TRBJ1-4; D remains ambiguous. Trimming cost V 5 bases and J 3 bases, with 5 bases left between them. Germline CDR1 reads SGHRS; CDR2 reads YFSETQ. The CDR3 runs to 12 residues. The CDR3, as DNA: TGCGCCAGCAGAAATTCTAATGAAAAACTGTTTTTT. This translates into CASRNSNEKLFF.

The V gene is TRBV7-9, the J gene TRBJ2-1, with D possibly matching TRBD2 (6 bases). The V gene's germline CDR1 is SEHNR and CDR2 FQNEAQ (reference sequence). V gave up 1 base and J gave up 9 bases, with 10 bases separating them. This CDR3 region has 13 residues. The CDR3 here is CASSLVGGREQFF. The CDR3 DNA follows: TGTGCCAGCAGCTTAGTCGGGGGACGTGAGCAGTTCTTC. Filled out from reference TRBV7-9 and TRBJ2-1, the complete variable domain reads DTGVSQNPRHKITKRGQNVTFRCDPISEHNRLYWYRQTLGQGPEFLTYFQNEAQLEKSRLLSDRFSAERPKGSFSTLEIQRTEQGDSAMYLCASSLVGGREQFFGPGTRLTVL.

This clonotype was observed a handful of times. V gene TRBV4-2 combines with J gene TRBJ2-1; tentatively, D is TRBD1 or TRBD2 (5 bases each). V gave up 3 bases and J gave up 0 bases, with 15 bases separating them. The length of the CDR3 is 17 residues. Looked up from germline, CDR1 is LGHNA and CDR2 is YNFKEQ. CDR3 DNA sequence: TGTGCCAGCAGCCACCCTCGTGAGGGGAACTCCTACAATGAGCAGTTCTTC. This encodes CASSHPREGNSYNEQFF.

This clonotype appeared a few times. The V and J genes are TRBV29-1 and TRBJ2-6; D unclear. The germline V gene has CDR1 SQVTM and CDR2 ANQGSEA. This CDR3 comprises 16 residues. The V gene lost 3 bases and the J gene lost 0 bases, with 12 bases spanning the gap. CDR3 in amino acids: CSVDAQPSSGANVLTF. Written as DNA, the CDR3 is TGCAGCGTTGATGCGCAGCCCTCCTCTGGGGCCAACGTCCTGACTTTC.

This chain uses TRBV28 with TRBJ1-5; D call uncertain. The CDR3 is made up of 13 amino acids. V lost 8 bases and J 1 base, leaving 9 bases between the germline ends. CDR1 is MDHEN and CDR2 is SYDVKM in the germline V gene. CDR3 nucleotide sequence: TGTGCCAGCTTCGACGGGAGCAATCAGCCCCAGCATTTT. Protein: CASFDGSNQPQHF.

The chain recombines TRBV2 with TRBJ1-6, with D unclear. Trimming stripped 1 base from V and 10 bases from J, with 11 bases between. This CDR3 is built from 14 residues. Germline CDR1 SNHLY, CDR2 FYNNEI. The CDR3 DNA reads as TGTGCCAGCAGTGAAGGACATTCAAACTCACCCCTCCACTTT. Residues: CASSEGHSNSPLHF.

The V call is TRBV12-3 or TRBV12-4, the J call TRBJ1-2, with unresolved D. Trimming pared 2 bases from V and 6 bases from J, leaving 4 bases between. The CDR3 runs 11 residues. In DNA, the CDR3 is TGTGCCAGCAGTTTAAGCAATGGCTACACCTTC. Translating it yields CASSLSNGYTF.

The chain couples TRBV6-2 or TRBV6-3 to TRBJ1-6; TRBD1 matches 9 bases. The CDR3 is 12 residues long. V dropped 8 bases and J dropped 8; count of bases not matched to a gene: 1. In germline, CDR1 is MNHEY, CDR2 SVGEGT. The CDR3 spells CASDRGDSPLHF. CDR3 nucleotides: TGTGCCAGCGACAGGGGGGATTCACCCCTCCACTTT.

The table lists this clonotype with a count of one. V and J are TRBV6-1 and TRBJ1-2, with D perhaps TRBD1 (6 bases). Trimming pared 5 bases from V and 3 bases from J, leaving 13 bases between. Germline values: CDR1 MNHNS, CDR2 SASEGT. The CDR3 totals 14 residues. The CDR3 bases are TGTGCCAGCAGTACAGGGCGGGACGACTATGGCTACACCTTC. It is translated as CASSTGRDDYGYTF.

The rearrangement links TRBV20-1 to TRBJ2-7; D is unresolved. Germline V lookup: CDR1 DFQATT, CDR2 SNEGSKA (reference sequence). The V end was cut by 6 bases, the J end by 0 bases, with 15 bases between. The CDR3 consists of 14 residues. CDR3 in amino acids: CSAPTHGSSYEQYF. CDR3 nucleotide sequence: TGCAGTGCACCCACCCACGGTTCCTCCTACGAGCAGTACTTC.

This clonotype was detected a few times. The V gene is TRBV7-2, the J gene TRBJ1-1, with a tentative D call TRBD1 (5 bases). The CDR3 runs 12 residues. Deletions cut 4 bases from V and 10 bases from J, with 13 bases between. Germline lookup yields CDR1 SGHTA and CDR2 FQGNSA. The CDR3 sequence is CASSYRDLGAFF. The CDR3 DNA is TGTGCCAGCAGCTACCGGGACTTAGGAGCTTTCTTT.